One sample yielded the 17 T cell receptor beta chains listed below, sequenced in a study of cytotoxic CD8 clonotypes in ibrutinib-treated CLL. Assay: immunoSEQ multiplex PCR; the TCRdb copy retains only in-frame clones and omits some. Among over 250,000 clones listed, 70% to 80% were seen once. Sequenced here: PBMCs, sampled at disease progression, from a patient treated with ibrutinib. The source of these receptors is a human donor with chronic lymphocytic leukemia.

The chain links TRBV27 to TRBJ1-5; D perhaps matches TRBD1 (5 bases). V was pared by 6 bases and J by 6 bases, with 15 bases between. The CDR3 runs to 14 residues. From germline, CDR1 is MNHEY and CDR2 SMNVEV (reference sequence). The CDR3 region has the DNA TGTGCCAGCAGCCCAGTTGAGGGGAGTCAGCCCCAGCATTTT. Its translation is CASSPVEGSQPQHF.

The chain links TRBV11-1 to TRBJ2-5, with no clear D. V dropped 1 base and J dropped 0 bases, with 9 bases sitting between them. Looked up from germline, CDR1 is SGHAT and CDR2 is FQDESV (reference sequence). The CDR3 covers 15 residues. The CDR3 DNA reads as TGTGCCAGCAGCTTAGGAGCGAGTTACCAAGAGACCCAGTACTTC. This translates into CASSLGASYQETQYF.

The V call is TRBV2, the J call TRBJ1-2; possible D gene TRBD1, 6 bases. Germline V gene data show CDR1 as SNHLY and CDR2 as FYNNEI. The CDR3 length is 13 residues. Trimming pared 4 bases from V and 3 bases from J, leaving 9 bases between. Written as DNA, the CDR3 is TGTGCCAGCAGTGCAGGGGTCGACTATGGCTACACCTTC. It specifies CASSAGVDYGYTF.

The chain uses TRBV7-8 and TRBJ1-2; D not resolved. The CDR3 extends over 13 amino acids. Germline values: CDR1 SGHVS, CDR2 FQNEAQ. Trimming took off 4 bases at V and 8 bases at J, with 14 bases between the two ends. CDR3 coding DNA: TGTGCCAGCAGCTCTCAGGCCCTCGGAGGCTACACCTTC. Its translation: CASSSQALGGYTF.

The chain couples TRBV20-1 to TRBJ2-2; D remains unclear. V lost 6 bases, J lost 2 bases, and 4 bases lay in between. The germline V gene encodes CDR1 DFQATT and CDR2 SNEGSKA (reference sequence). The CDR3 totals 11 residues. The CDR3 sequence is CSALNTGELFF. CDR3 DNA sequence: TGCAGTGCCTTAAACACCGGGGAGCTGTTTTTT.

Written as DNA, the CDR3 is TGTGCCAGCAGCTTAGTTGTCTACTCCTACGAGCAGTACTTC. Its protein is CASSLVVYSYEQYF. V and J are TRBV11-2 and TRBJ2-7; D is undetermined. The CDR3 spans 14 residues. Trimming removed 1 base from V and 0 bases from J, with 7 bases in between. Looked up from germline, CDR1 is SGHAT and CDR2 is FQNNGV.

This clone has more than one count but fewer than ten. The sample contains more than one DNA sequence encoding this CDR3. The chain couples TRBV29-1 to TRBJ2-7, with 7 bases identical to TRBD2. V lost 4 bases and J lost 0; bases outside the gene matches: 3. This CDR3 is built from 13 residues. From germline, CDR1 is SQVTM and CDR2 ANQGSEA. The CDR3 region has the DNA TGCAGCGTTGTGGGCGGGAGCTCCTACGAGCAGTACTTC. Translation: CSVVGGSSYEQYF.

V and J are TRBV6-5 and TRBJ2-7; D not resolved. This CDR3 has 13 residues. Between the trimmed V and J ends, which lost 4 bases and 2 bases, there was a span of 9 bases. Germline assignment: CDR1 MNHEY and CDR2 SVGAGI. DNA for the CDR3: TGTGCCAGCAGTTTGCCAGGCACCTACGAGCAGTACTTC. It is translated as CASSLPGTYEQYF.

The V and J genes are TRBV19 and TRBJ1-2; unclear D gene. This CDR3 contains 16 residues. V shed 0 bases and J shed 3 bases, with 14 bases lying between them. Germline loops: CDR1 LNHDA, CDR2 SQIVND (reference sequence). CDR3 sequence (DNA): TGTGCCAGTAGTATAGATATTAGCCATACTGACTATGGCTACACCTTC. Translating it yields CASSIDISHTDYGYTF.

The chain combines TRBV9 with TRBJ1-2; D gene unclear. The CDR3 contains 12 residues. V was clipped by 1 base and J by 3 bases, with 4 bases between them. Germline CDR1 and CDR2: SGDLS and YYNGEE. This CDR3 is CASSVPYYGYTF. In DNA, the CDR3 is TGTGCCAGCAGCGTACCCTACTATGGCTACACCTTC.

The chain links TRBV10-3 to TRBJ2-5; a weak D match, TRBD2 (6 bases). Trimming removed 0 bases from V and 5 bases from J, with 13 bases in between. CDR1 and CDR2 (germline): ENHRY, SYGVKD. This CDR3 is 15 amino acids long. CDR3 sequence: CAISESYGGFETQYF. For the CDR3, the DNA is TGTGCCATCAGTGAGTCGTACGGGGGTTTTGAGACCCAGTACTTC.

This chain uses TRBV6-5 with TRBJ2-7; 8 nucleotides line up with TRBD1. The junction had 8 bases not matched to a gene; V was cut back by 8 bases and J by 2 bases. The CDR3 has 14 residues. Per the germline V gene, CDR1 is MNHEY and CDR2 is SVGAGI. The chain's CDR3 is CASQRGTGPYEQYF. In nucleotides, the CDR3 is TGTGCCAGCCAACGGGGGACAGGTCCCTACGAGCAGTACTTC.

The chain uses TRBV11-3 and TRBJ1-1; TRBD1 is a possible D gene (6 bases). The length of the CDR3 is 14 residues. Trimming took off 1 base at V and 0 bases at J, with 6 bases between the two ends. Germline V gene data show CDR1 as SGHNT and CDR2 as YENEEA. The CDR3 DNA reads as TGTGCCAGCAGCTTAGCAGGGGTGAACACTGAAGCTTTCTTT. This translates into CASSLAGVNTEAFF.

The CDR3 DNA follows: TGTGCCAGCAGCTCACCTACCGGGCCCGCTGGCGATGAGCAGTTCTTC. Translation: CASSSPTGPAGDEQFF. This sequence joins TRBV7-9 and TRBJ2-1; unclear D gene. V was shortened by 4 bases and J by 8 bases, with 21 bases between the two germline ends. Germline CDR1 is SEHNR and CDR2 is FQNEAQ (reference sequence). CDR3 length: 16 amino acids. The full variable domain, in which reference TRBV7-9 and TRBJ2-1 provide the parts outside the CDR3, is DTGVSQNPRHKITKRGQNVTFRCDPISEHNRLYWYRQTLGQGPEFLTYFQNEAQLEKSRLLSDRFSAERPKGSFSTLEIQRTEQGDSAMYLCASSSPTGPAGDEQFFGPGTRLTVL.

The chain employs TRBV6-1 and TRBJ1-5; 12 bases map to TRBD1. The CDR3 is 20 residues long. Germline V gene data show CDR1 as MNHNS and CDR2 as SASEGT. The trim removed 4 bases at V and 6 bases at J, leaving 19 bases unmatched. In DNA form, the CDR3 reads TGTGCCAGCAGTGGTCGGGGTCCGGGCTCGGGGACAGGGGGCCCTCAGCCCCAGCATTTT. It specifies CASSGRGPGSGTGGPQPQHF.

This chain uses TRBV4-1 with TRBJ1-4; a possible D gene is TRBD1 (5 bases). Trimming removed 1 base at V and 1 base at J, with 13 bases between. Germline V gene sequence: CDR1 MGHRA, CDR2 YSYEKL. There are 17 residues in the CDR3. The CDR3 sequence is CASSQGRGVGTNEKLFF. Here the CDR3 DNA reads TGCGCCAGCAGCCAAGGGCGGGGCGTAGGAACTAATGAAAAACTGTTTTTT.

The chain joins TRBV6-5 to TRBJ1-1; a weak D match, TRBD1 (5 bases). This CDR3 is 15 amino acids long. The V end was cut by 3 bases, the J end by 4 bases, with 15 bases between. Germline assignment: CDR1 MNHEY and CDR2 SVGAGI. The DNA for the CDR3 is TGTGCCAGCAGTTATCGGGCTTTGAGGGGCACTGAAGCTTTCTTT. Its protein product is CASSYRALRGTEAFF.